This T cell receptor (beta chain) was observed in a study of OX40 agonist ivuxolimab in advanced cancers. Broadly, across the study: The costimulatory receptor OX40 (CD134) was targeted by ivuxolimab, a fully human IgG2 agonistic monoclonal antibody. Peripheral TCRbeta sequencing was intended to test whether TCR sequence diversity was altered and clonal T-cell expansion was caused by ivuxolimab. A male proportion of roughly 80% and a mean age of roughly 58 years, ranging from 23 to 79, were recorded for the dose-escalation cohort. Intravenous ivuxolimab was administered to patients every 2 weeks at six dose levels: 0.01, 0.1, 0.3, 1.5, 3 and 10 mg/kg. Three dose-escalation patients achieved partial responses, one with hepatocellular carcinoma and two with cutaneous melanoma. Among the roughly 52 dose-escalation patients, some 19 had hepatocellular carcinoma, approximately 15 melanoma, 9 renal cell carcinoma and 9 head and neck cancer. Patients were allowed to have had prior anti-PD-1, anti-PD-L1 or anti-CTLA-4 therapy, and approximately 40% of the dose-escalation patients had been treated with checkpoint inhibitors. The paper describes the monotherapy dose-escalation part (N of about 54 patients) of the phase I trial of ivuxolimab.

The trial excluded patients who had a history of autoimmune disease or were on systemic immunosuppression. In every dose cohort, peripheral blood was drawn for TCR sequencing at baseline, cycle 4 day 1, and cycle 7 day 1. Samples came from an open-label, multicenter, first-in-human phase I dose-escalation trial of ivuxolimab. Adults with locally advanced or metastatic melanoma, renal cell, hepatocellular, or head and neck squamous cell carcinoma were enrolled in the trial. Before TCR sequencing, CD4+ T cells and CD8+ T cells were sorted from peripheral blood as separate populations. For sequencing of the TCRbeta CDR3 region, genomic DNA was extracted from the sorted cells. TCRbeta CDR3 regions were sequenced using the immunoSEQ Assay. TCRdb took this table from immuneACCESS and kept in-frame rearrangements with V and J called. Such tables lack part of the clones; where checked against another copy, unresolved V genes explain under half of the gap, and the rest is unexplained. This sample lists about 70,000 clones; roughly 91% were detected once. The top ten clones comprise 10% to 15% of the sample.

Comments on this clone: This clone's antigen is unknown. No per-base quality is available; no much larger clone lies one base away.

CDR1 is given as SNHLY and CDR2 as FYNNEI, both from the germline V gene. Measured from the cysteine to the phenylalanine, the CDR3 is 15 residues long. The only DNA kept is the CDR3, 45 bases in frame from the first base. V and J are truncated by 8 bases and 0 bases respectively, leaving an intervening sequence of 15 bases. Points the paper makes about the study in general: In the 0.1-3.0 mg/kg groups, partial responders had among the lowest normalized peripheral clonal expansion, particularly in CD8+ T cells. Antigen specificity was not determined for the clonally expanded peripheral T cells. Low levels of normalized T-cell clonal expansion were also seen in some nonresponding patients. After ivuxolimab, expanded clones were on average more numerous among CD8+ T cells than among CD4+ T cells. Clonal expansion of both CD4+ and CD8+ blood T cells was observed from baseline to week 6 at doses 0.1 to 3.0 mg/kg.

The chain is encoded by TRBV2 joined to TRBJ2-3, with no D gene named confidently. This sequence was found in an adult with an advanced solid tumor such as melanoma, head and neck, liver or kidney cancer. Source: CD4+ or CD8+ T cells sorted from blood, taken in a trial of the OX40 agonist ivuxolimab. The CDR3 loop reads CASLEDTPSTDTQYF. The nucleotides read TGTGCCAGCCTAGAAGACACCCCTAGCACAGATACGCAGTATTTT.